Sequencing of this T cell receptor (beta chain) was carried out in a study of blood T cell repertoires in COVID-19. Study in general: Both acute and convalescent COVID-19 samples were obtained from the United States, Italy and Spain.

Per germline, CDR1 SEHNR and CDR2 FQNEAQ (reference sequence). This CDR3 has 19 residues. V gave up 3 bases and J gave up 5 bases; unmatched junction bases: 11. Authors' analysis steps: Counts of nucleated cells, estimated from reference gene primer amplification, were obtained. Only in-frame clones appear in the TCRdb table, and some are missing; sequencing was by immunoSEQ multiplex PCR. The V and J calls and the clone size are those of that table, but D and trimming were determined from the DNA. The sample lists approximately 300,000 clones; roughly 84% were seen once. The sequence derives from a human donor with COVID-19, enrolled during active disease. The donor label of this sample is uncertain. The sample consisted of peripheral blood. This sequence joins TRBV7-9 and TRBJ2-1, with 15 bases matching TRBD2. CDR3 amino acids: CASSFVGLAGGPGNNEQFF. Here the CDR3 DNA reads TGTGCCAGCAGCTTTGTCGGACTAGCGGGAGGGCCGGGCAACAATGAGCAGTTCTTC.